This TCR beta chain was found in a study of blood T cell repertoires in COVID-19. Data came from immunoSEQ multiplex PCR; TCRdb stores just in-frame clones and leaves some out. This sample has fewer than 60,000 clones, with over 75% found just once. Looked up from germline, CDR1 is SGHTA and CDR2 is FQGNSA. This CDR3 has 15 residues. V was pared by 5 bases and J by 0 bases, with 13 bases between. The V gene is TRBV7-2, the J gene TRBJ2-5; the D gene is possibly TRBD1 (5 bases). Input material: peripheral blood. The receptor was isolated from a man in his 70s with active COVID-19. CDR3 sequence reads: CASSPLAGYQETQYF. The DNA for the CDR3 is TGTGCCAGCAGCCCGTTGGCAGGGTACCAAGAGACCCAGTACTTC.